The sequence of this TCR beta chain was determined in a study of T cell responses to AZD1222 COVID-19 vaccine. TCRdb keeps only in-frame clones here, not all; method: immunoSEQ multiplex PCR. The data hold about 100,000 clones, with 80% to 95% observed a single time. For this clone: The antigen remains undetermined.

Study findings and constraints: Females made up more of the donors, who were largely white British, and clonal diversity may have come out too low. Targets within unmutated variant regions were reportedly found for nearly half of spike-specific TCRs.

Second-dose schedules of about 4 or about 12 weeks were combined. Specimen: peripheral blood, collected 28 days after the second AZD1222 dose. The sequence came from an adult who received the AZD1222 COVID-19 vaccine.

The CDR3 spells CASSYYQKENGYTF. For the CDR3, the DNA is TGTGCCAGCAGCTACTACCAAAAGGAGAATGGCTACACCTTC. This rearrangement joins TRBV7-2 to TRBJ1-2; D is ambiguous. Trimming stripped 4 bases from V and 6 bases from J, with 15 bases between. CDR1 is SGHTA, CDR2 FQGNSA, per germline. This CDR3 has 14 residues.